This T cell receptor beta chain is from a study of regulatory T cells in long-lasting Graves disease. Regarding time point: newly diagnosed GD, antithyroid drugs for less than 3 months. There was RNA extracted from PBMCs, and the TCR library was made from it. This clonotype was observed a few times. Antigen: not known. Study-wide results and limits: It was in persistent disease that TRBV28, TRBJ1-2 and TRBJ2-5 were favored. Persistent Graves' patients showed less TCR diversity than newly diagnosed ones. New patients shared fewer public clonotypes (around 980) than persistent patients did (roughly 2,600).

V lost 1 base, J lost 0 bases, and 4 bases stayed unmatched. Germline loops: CDR1 LGHDT, CDR2 YNNKEL (reference sequence). The CDR3 runs 17 residues. CDR3 regions were amplified by Arm-PCR using iRepertoire HTBI primers to build TCR beta libraries. As handled by the study authors: The study identified 55 to 80 TRBV and approximately 13 TRBJ segments across samples. TCRdb reprocessed the multiplex PCR reads with MiXCR, giving one entry per CDR3 protein. None of the V and J calls come from the authors' own analysis; TCRdb made them. The repertoire holds some 400,000 distinct CDR3 sequences, with about 16% as singletons. This sample was also put to use in a study of T cells in Graves' hyperthyroidism and ophthalmopathy.

The V and J genes are TRBV3-1 and TRBJ2-2; 8 bases fit TRBD2. The TCR was taken from a woman in her twenties or thirties with Graves disease. Source: peripheral blood mononuclear cells (PBMCs), taken at new diagnosis, from a patient treated with antithyroid drugs. DNA for the CDR3: TGTGCCAGCAGCCAAGCGGTGGGACTAGCGAACACCGGGGAGCTGTTTTTT. Translated: CASSQAVGLANTGELFF. Based on the CDR3 plus reference TRBV3-1 and TRBJ2-2, the full variable domain is DTAVSQTPKYLVTQMGNDKSIKCEQNLGHDTMYWYKQDSKKFLKIMFSYNNKELIINETVPNRFSPKSPDKAHLNLHINSLELGDSAVYFCASSQAVGLANTGELFFGEGSRLTVL.